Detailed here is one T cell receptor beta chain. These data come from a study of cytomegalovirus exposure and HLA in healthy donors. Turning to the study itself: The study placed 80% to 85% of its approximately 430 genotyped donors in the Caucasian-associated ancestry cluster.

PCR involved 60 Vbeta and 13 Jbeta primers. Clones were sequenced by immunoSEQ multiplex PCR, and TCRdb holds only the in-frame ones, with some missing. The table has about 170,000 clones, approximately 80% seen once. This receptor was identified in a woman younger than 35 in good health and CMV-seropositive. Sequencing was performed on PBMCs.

CDR3 region: CASSHYGLLETQYF. The CDR3 bases are TGCGCCAGCAGCCACTACGGACTGCTGGAGACCCAGTACTTC. The chain couples TRBV4-1 to TRBJ2-5; D is perhaps TRBD2 (5 bases). Deletions cut 3 bases from V and 5 bases from J, with 13 bases between. Germline CDR1 reads MGHRA; CDR2 reads YSYEKL. This CDR3 is built from 14 residues.